This T cell receptor beta chain is drawn from a study of blood T cell repertoires in COVID-19. Study at large: Acute-phase and convalescent COVID-19 samples originated in the United States, Italy and Spain. Sources were T cells, B-cell-depleted T cells, or PBMCs; the material itself was cDNA or gDNA.

Germline assignment: CDR1 SGHRS and CDR2 YFSETQ. V was trimmed by 4 bases and J by 4 bases, leaving 14 bases between them. This CDR3 has 14 amino acids. As processed by the authors: Reference gene primer amplification gave estimated nucleated cell counts. Produced via immunoSEQ multiplex PCR; TCRdb's table is partial and in-frame only. V and J calls and clone size are copied from that table; D and trimming were computed from the DNA. The sample lists under 200,000 clones; 70% to 90% were seen once. This TCR came from an elderly woman with acute or convalescent COVID-19. The sequenced material came from peripheral blood. The V gene is TRBV5-1, the J gene TRBJ1-1; D possibly corresponds to TRBD1 (6 bases). In DNA form, the CDR3 reads TGCGCCAGCAGCCCGGGCAGGGGTTCCACTGAAGCTTTCTTT. It specifies CASSPGRGSTEAFF.